The clone carrying this TCR beta chain was observed many times. Its antigen is undetermined. These data are taken from a study of regulatory T cells in long-lasting Graves disease. Study observations and caveats: Owing to a sample size that was small, accuracy may have been reduced.

This CDR3 contains 16 residues. V was clipped by 4 bases and J by 0 bases, with 14 bases between them. Germline assignment: CDR1 SGDLS and CDR2 YYNGEE. As to time point: newly diagnosed GD, antithyroid drugs for less than 3 months. There was RNA extracted from PBMCs, and the TCR library was made from it. According to the study, TCR beta libraries were built with iRepertoire HTBI primers and CDR3-region Arm-PCR. From the multiplex PCR reads, TCRdb called clonotypes with MiXCR, one entry per CDR3 protein. The sample gives a few hundred thousand distinct CDR3 sequences, about 12% of which show up once; 18% is in the top ten. These data also formed part of another study, on T cells in Graves' hyperthyroidism and ophthalmopathy. Turning to that study: The diagnostic basis comprised clinical symptoms, serum thyroxine and TRAb, thyroid ultrasound and orbital computed tomography. The model's output predicted ophthalmopathy at a median of roughly seven months prior to onset.

The J gene is TRBJ2-1, the V gene TRBV9, with D hard to call. This receptor was taken from a woman younger than 35 with Graves disease. This specimen consisted of peripheral blood mononuclear cells (PBMCs), obtained at new diagnosis, from a patient treated with antithyroid drugs. CDR3 bases: TGTGCCAGCAGCTTCCCAAGGGATAGCTCCTACAATGAGCAGTTCTTC. Translation: CASSFPRDSSYNEQFF.